The clone carrying this T cell receptor beta chain showed up just a few times. Its target is unknown. The sample comes from a study of T cell responses to AZD1222 COVID-19 vaccine. General study findings and limits: Spike-spanning, vaccine-associated CD4 TCRs were dominant at 160-218 and 743-854. Seropositive at baseline were only a handful of AZD1222 recipients. White British people made up most donors, females outnumbered males, and clonal diversity was possibly underestimated. Close to half of spike-specific TCRs reportedly recognize unmutated variant regions.

Measured with immunoSEQ multiplex PCR; TCRdb has only the in-frame clones, and not every one. The sample includes 110,000 to 150,000 clones, approximately 90% seen only once; the top ten take around 2.7%. CDR3 length equals 11 residues. Trimming took 1 base from V and 12 from J, leaving 10 bases between them. Germline V gives CDR1 DFQATT, CDR2 SNEGSKA (reference sequence). Here the sequenced sample was peripheral blood, taken on day 0 of AZD1222 vaccination. The rearrangement joins TRBV20-1 to TRBJ1-5; the D is unclear. The TCR originated in an adult in good health. DNA for the CDR3: TGCAGTGCTAGAGGGGCAAGACGCCAGCATTTT. It specifies CSARGARRQHF.